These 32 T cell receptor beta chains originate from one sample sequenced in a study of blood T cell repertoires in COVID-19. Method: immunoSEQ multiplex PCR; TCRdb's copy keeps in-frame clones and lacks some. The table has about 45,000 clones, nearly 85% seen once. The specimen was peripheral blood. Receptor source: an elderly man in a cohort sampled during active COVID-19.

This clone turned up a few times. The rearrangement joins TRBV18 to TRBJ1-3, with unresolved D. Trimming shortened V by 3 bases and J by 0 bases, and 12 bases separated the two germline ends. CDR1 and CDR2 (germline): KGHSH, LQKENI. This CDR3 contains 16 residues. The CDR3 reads CASSPYNADSGNTIYF. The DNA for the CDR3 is TGTGCCAGCTCACCGTATAATGCGGACTCTGGAAACACCATATATTTT. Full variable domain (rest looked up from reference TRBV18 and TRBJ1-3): NAGVMQNPRHLVRRRGQEARLRCSPMKGHSHVYWYRQLPEEGLKFMVYLQKENIIDESGMPKERFSAEFPKEGPSILRIQQVVRGDSAAYFCASSPYNADSGNTIYFGEGSWLTVV.

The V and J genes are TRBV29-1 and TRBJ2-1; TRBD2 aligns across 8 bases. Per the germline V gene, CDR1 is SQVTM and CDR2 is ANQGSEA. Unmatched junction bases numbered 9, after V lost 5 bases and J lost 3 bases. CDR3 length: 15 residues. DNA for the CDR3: TGCAGCGTTCGTTTGCGGGGGGCCAGCTACAATGAGCAGTTCTTC. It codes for CSVRLRGASYNEQFF.

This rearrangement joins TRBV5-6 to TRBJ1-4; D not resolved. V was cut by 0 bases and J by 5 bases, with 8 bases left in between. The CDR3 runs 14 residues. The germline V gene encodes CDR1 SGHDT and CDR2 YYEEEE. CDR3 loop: CASSLAGLNEKLFF. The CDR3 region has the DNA TGTGCCAGCAGCTTGGCGGGGTTAAATGAAAAACTGTTTTTT. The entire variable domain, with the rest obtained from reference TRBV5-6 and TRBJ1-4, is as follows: DAGVTQSPTHLIKTRGQQVTLRCSPKSGHDTVSWYQQALGQGPQFIFQYYEEEERQRGNFPDRFSGHQFPNYSSELNVNALLLGDSALYLCASSLAGLNEKLFFGSGTQLSVL.

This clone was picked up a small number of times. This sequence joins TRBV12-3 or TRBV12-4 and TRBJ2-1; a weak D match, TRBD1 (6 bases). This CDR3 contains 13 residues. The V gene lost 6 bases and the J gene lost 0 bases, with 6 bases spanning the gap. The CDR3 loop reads CASRQGSYNEQFF. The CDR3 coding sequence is TGTGCCAGCAGACAGGGCTCCTACAATGAGCAGTTCTTC.

The CDR3 sequence is CASSSDRVNYGYTF. The CDR3 nucleotides read TGTGCCAGCAGTTCGGACAGGGTTAACTATGGCTACACCTTC. The chain couples TRBV28 to TRBJ1-2; TRBD1 matches at 8 bases. This CDR3 is built from 14 residues. Germline assignment: CDR1 MDHEN and CDR2 SYDVKM. Trimming cost V 4 bases and J 1 base; bases outside gene matches: 2.

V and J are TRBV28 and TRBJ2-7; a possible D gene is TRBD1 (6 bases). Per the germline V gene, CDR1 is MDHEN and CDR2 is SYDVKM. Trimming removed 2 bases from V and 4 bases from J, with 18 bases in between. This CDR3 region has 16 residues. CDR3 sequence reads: CASSLGVTGMRYEQYF. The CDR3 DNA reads TGTGCCAGCAGTTTAGGGGTCACAGGGATGAGGTACGAGCAGTACTTC. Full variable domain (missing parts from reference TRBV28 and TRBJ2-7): DVKVTQSSRYLVKRTGEKVFLECVQDMDHENMFWYRQDPGLGLRLIYFSYDVKMKEKGDIPEGYSVSREKKERFSLILESASTNQTSMYLCASSLGVTGMRYEQYFGPGTRLTVT.

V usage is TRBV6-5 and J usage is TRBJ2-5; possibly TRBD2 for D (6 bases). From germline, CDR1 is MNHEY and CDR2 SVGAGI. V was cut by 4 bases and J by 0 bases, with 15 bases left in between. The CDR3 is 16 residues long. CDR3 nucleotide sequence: TGTGCCAGCAGTTTAATGCCTGGGGGGAACCAAGAGACCCAGTACTTC. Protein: CASSLMPGGNQETQYF.

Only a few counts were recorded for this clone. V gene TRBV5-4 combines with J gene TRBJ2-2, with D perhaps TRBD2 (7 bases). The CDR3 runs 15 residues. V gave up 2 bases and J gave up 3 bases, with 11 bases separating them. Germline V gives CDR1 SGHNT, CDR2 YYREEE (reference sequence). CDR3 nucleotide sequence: TGTGCCAGCAGCTTAGGGGGAGGGCACACCGGGGAGCTGTTTTTT. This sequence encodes CASSLGGGHTGELFF.

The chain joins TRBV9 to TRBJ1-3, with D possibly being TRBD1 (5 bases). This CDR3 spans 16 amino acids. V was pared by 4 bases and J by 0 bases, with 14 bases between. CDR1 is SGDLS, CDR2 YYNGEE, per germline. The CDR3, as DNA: TGTGCCAGCAGCTCCCCCCGCGGGGCCTCTGGAAACACCATATATTTT. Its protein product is CASSSPRGASGNTIYF. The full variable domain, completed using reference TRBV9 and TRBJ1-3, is DSGVTQTPKHLITATGQRVTLRCSPRSGDLSVYWYQQSLDQGLQFLIQYYNGEERAKGNILERFSAQQFPDLHSELNLSSLELGDSALYFCASSSPRGASGNTIYFGEGSWLTVV.

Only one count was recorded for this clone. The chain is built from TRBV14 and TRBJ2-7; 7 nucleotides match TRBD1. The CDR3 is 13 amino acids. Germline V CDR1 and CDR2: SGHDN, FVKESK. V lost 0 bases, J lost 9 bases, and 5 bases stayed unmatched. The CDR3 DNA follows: TGTGCCAGCAGCCAAGACCGACGGACAGGGCAGTACTTC. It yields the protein CASSQDRRTGQYF. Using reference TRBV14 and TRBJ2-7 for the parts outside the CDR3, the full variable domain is EAGVTQFPSHSVIEKGQTVTLRCDPISGHDNLYWYRRVMGKEIKFLLHFVKESKQDESGMPNNRFLAERTGGTYSTLKVQPAELEDSGVYFCASSQDRRTGQYFGPGTRLTVT.

The CDR3 nucleotides read TGCGCCAGCAGCCCGTCAGGGGGAGAGACCCAGTACTTC. Translated, it gives CASSPSGGETQYF. The genes are TRBV5-1 and TRBJ2-5, with TRBD1 identical over 7 bases. Unmatched junction bases numbered 4, after V lost 4 bases and J lost 4 bases. Germline V CDR1 and CDR2: SGHRS, YFSETQ. The CDR3 is made up of 13 amino acids. The whole variable domain, filled in from reference TRBV5-1 and TRBJ2-5, reads KAGVTQTPRYLIKTRGQQVTLSCSPISGHRSVSWYQQTPGQGLQFLFEYFSETQRNKGNFPGRFSGRQFSNSRSEMNVSTLELGDSALYLCASSPSGGETQYFGPGTRLLVL.

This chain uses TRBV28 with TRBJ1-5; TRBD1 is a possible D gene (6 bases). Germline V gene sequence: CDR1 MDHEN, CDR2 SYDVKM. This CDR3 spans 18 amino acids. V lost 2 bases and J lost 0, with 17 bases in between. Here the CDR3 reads CASSLDAPGTNSNQPQHF. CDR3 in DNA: TGTGCCAGCAGTTTAGATGCTCCCGGGACAAATAGCAATCAGCCCCAGCATTTT.

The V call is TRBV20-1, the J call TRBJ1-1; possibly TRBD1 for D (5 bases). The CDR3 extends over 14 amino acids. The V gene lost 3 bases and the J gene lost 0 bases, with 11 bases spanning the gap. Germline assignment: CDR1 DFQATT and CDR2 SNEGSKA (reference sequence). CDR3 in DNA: TGCAGTGCTAGTCCGGGGGGGATGAACACTGAAGCTTTCTTT. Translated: CSASPGGMNTEAFF.

The CDR3 loop reads CSVGSDYEQYF. DNA of the CDR3: TGCAGCGTTGGGTCAGACTACGAGCAGTACTTC. The chain links TRBV29-1 to TRBJ2-7; D remains unclear. Germline CDR1 and CDR2: SQVTM and ANQGSEA. There are 11 residues in the CDR3. The ends were cut back, 4 bases at V and 3 bases at J, with 7 bases in the middle.

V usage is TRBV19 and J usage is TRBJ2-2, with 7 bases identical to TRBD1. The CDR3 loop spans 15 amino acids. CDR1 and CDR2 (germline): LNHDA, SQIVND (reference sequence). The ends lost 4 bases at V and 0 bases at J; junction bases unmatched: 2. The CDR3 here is CASSRQGSNTGELFF. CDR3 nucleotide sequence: TGTGCCAGTAGTAGACAGGGATCGAACACCGGGGAGCTGTTTTTT.

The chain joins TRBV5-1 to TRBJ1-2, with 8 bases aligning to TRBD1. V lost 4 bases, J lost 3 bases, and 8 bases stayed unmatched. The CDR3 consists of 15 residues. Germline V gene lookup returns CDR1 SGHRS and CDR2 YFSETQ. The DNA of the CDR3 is TGCGCCAGCAGCGTTACAGGGGGTCTTTACTATGGCTACACCTTC. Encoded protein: CASSVTGGLYYGYTF.

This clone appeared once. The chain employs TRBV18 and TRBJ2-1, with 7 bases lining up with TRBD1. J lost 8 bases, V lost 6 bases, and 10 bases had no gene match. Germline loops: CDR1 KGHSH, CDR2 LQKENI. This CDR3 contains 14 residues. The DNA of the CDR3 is TGTGCCAGCTCCCCGGTGGACAGGACAGATGAGCAGTTCTTC. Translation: CASSPVDRTDEQFF.

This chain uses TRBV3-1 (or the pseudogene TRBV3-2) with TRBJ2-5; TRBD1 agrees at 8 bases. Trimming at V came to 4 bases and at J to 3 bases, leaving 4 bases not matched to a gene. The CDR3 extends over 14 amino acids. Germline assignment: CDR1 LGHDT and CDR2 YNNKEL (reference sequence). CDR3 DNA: TGTGCCAGCAGCCGTTCAGGGGGCAAAGAGACCCAGTACTTC. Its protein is CASSRSGGKETQYF.

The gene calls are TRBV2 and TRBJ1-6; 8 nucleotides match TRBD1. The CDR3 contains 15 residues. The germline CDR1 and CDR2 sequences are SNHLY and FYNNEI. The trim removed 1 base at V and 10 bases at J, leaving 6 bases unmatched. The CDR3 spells CASSEGTGQGSPLHF. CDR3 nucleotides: TGTGCCAGCAGTGAAGGGACAGGGCAGGGATCACCCCTCCACTTT.

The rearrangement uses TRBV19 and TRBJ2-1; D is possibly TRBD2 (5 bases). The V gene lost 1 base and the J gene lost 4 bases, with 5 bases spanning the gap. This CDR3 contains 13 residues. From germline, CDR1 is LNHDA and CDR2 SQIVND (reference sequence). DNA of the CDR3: TGTGCCAGTAGTATAGGGACTTACAATGAGCAGTTCTTC. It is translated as CASSIGTYNEQFF.

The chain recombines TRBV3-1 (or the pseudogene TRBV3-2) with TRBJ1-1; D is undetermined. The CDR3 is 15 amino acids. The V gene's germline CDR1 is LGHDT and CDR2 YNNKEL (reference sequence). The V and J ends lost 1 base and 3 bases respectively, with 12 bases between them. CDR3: CASSQGAGRDTEAFF. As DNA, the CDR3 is TGTGCCAGCAGCCAAGGTGCCGGGAGGGACACTGAAGCTTTCTTT.

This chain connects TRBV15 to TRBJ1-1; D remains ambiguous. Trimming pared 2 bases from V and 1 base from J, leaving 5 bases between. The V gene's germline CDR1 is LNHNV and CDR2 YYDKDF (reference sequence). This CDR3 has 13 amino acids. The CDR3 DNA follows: TGTGCCACCAGCAGACAGGAGAACACTGAAGCTTTCTTT. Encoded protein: CATSRQENTEAFF.

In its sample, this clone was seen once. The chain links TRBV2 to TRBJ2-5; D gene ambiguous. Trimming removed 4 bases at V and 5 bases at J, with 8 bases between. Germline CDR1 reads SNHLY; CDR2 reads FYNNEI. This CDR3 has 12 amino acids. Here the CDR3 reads CASSAGGETQYF. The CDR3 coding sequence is TGTGCCAGCAGTGCGGGTGGCGAGACCCAGTACTTC.

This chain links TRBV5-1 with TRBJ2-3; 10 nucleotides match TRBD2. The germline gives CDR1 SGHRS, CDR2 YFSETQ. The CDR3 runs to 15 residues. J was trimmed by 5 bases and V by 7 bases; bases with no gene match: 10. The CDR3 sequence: CASLDSGRKGDTQYF. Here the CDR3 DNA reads TGCGCCAGCCTCGATAGCGGGAGGAAGGGAGATACGCAGTATTTT.

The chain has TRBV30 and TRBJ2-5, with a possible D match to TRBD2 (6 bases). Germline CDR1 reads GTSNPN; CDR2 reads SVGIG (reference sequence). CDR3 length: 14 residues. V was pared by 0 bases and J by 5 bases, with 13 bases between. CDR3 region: CAWSVTVAGETQYF. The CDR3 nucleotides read TGTGCCTGGAGTGTGACAGTGGCGGGGGAGACCCAGTACTTC.

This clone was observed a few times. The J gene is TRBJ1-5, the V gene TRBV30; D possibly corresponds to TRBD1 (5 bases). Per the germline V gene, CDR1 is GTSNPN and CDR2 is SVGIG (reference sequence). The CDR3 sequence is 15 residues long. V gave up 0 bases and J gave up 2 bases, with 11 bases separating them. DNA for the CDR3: TGTGCCTGGAGTGTACTTGGGGCGCGCAATCAGCCCCAGCATTTT. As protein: CAWSVLGARNQPQHF. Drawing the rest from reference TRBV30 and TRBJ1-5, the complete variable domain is SQTIHQWPATLVQPVGSPLSLECTVEGTSNPNLYWYRQAAGRGLQLLFYSVGIGQISSEVPQNLSASRPQDRQFILSSKKLLLSDSGFYLCAWSVLGARNQPQHFGDGTRLSIL.

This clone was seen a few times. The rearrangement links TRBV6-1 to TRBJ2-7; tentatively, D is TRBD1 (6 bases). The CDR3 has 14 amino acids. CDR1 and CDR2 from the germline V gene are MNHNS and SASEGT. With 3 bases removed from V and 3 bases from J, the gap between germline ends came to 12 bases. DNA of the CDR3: TGTGCCAGCAGTGACGGTGGCAGGGGCTACGAGCAGTACTTC. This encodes CASSDGGRGYEQYF.

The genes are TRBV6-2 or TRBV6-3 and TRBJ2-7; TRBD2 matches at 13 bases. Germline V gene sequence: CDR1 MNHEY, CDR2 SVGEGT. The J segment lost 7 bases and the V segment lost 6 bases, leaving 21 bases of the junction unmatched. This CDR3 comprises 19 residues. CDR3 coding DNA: TGTGCCAGCAGCCCCGGTTGGACTAGCGGGAGAGCATTGATTTTTGAGCAGTACTTC. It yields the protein CASSPGWTSGRALIFEQYF.

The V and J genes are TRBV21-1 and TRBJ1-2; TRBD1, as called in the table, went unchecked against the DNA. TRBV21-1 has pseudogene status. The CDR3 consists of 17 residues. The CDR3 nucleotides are TGTGCCAGCAGCAATCCGGGACCGGGACAGGGGGACTATGGCTACACCTTC. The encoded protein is CASSNPGPGQGDYGYTF.

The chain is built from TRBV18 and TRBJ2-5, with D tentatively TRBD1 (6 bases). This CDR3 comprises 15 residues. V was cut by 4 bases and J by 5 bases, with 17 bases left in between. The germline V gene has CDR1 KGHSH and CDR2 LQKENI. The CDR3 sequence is CASSQTTGLLETQYF. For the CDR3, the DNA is TGTGCCAGCTCACAGACGACAGGTCTGCTGGAGACCCAGTACTTC.

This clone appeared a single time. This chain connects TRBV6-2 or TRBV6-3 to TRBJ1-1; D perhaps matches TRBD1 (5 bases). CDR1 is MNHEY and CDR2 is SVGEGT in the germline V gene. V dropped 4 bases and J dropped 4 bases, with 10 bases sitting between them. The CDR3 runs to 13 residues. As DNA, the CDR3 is TGTGCCAGCAGTTCCAGGGTTGGCACTGAAGCTTTCTTT. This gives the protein CASSSRVGTEAFF.

The CDR3: CASSESGEGDQPQHF. DNA of the CDR3: TGCGCCAGCAGTGAGTCAGGGGAAGGCGATCAGCCCCAGCATTTT. The chain has TRBV10-2 and TRBJ1-5, with D perhaps TRBD1 (5 bases). Germline CDR1 and CDR2: WSHSY and SAAADI. This CDR3 has 15 residues. V gave up 0 bases and J gave up 5 bases, with 11 bases separating them.